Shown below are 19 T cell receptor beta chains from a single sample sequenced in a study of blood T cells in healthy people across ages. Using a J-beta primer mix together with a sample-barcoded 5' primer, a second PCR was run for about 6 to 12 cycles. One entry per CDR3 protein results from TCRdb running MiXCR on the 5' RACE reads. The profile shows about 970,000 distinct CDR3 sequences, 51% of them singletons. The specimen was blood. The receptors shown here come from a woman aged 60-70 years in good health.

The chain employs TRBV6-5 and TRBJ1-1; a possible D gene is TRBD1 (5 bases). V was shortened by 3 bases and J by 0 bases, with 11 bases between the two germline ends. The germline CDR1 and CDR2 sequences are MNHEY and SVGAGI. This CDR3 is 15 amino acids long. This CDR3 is CASSYFGAVNTEAFF. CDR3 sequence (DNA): TGTGCCAGCAGTTATTTTGGGGCGGTGAACACTGAAGCTTTCTTT.

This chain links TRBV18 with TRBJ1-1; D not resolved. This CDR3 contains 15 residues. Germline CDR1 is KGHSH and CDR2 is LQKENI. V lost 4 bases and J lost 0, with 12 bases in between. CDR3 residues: CASSRLTYLNTEAFF. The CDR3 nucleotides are TGTGCCAGCTCACGCTTGACGTACTTGAACACTGAAGCTTTCTTT.

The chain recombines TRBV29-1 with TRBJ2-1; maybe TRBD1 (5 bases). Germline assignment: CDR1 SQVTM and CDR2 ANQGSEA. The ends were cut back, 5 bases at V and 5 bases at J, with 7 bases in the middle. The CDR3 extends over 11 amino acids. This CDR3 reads CSVRTNNEQFF. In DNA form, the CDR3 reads TGCAGCGTTCGGACAAACAATGAGCAGTTCTTC.

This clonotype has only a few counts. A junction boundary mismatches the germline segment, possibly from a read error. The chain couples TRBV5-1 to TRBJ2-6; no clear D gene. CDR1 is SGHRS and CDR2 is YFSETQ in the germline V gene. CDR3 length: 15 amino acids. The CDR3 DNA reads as TGTGCCAGCAGTTTAGCTACCTCTGGGGCCAACGTCCTGACTTTC. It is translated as CASSLATSGANVLTF.

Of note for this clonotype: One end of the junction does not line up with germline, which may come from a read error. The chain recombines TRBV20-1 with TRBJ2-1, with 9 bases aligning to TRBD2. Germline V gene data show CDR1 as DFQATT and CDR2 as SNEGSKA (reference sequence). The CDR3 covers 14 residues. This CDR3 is CSAIRASGKVEQFF. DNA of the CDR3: TGCAGTGCTATTCGGGCTAGCGGGAAAGTTGAGCAGTTTTTC.

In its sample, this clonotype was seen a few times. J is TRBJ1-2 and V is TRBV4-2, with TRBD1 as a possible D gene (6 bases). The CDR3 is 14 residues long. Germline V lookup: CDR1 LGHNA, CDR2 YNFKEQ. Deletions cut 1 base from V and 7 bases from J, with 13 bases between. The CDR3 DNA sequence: TGTGCCAGCAGCCAAGCTGGGGGGGGCTCTGGCTACACCTTC. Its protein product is CASSQAGGGSGYTF.

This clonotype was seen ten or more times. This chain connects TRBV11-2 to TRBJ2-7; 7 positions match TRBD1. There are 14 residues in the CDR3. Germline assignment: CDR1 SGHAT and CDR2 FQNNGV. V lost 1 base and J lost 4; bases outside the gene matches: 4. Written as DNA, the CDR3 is TGTGCCAGCAGCTTAGGAGGGACAGCTTACGAGCAGTACTTC. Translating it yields CASSLGGTAYEQYF.

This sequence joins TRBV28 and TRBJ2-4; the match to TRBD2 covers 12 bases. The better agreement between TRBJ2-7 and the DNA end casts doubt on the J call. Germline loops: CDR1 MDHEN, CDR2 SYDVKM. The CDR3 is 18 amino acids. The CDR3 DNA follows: TGTGCCAGCAGTGTACCTAGCGGGAGGGCCCTGATTCCCTGCGAGCAGTACTTC. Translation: CASSVPSGRALIPCEQYF.

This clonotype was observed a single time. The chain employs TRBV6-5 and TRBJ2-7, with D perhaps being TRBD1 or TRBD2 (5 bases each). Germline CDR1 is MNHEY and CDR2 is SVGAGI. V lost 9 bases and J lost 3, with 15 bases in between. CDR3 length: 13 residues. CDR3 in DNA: TGTGCCAGTGAGTCGAGAGGGGACTACGAGCAGTACTTC. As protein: CASESRGDYEQYF.

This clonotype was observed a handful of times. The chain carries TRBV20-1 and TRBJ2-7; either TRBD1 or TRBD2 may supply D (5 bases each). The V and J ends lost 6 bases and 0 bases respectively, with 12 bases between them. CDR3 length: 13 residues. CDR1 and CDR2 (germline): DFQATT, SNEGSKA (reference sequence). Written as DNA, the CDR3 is TGCAGTGCGGGACGCAGGGTCTCCTACGAGCAGTACTTC. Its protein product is CSAGRRVSYEQYF.

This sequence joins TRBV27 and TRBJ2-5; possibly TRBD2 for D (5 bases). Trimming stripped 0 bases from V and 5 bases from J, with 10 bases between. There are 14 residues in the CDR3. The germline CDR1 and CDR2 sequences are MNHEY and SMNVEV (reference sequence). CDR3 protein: CASSLSRLRETQYF. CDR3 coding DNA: TGTGCCAGCAGTTTATCCCGACTACGGGAGACCCAGTACTTC.

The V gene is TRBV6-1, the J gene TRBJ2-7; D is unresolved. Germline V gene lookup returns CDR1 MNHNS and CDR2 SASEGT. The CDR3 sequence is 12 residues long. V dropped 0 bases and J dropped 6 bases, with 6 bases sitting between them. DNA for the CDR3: TGTGCCAGCAGTGAAGCTTTGAGCGAGCAGTACTTC. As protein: CASSEALSEQYF.

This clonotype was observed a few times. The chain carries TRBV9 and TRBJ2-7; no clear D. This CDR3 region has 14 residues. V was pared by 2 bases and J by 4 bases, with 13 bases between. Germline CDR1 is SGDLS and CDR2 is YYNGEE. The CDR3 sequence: CASSVSTQGYEQYF. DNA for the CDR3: TGTGCCAGCAGCGTGAGTACACAAGGTTACGAGCAGTACTTC.

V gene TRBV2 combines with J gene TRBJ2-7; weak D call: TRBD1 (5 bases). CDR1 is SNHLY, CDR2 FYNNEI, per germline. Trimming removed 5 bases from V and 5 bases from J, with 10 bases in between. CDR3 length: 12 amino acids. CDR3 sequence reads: CASSSDSDEQYF. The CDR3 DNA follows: TGTGCCAGCAGTTCTGACAGCGACGAGCAGTACTTC. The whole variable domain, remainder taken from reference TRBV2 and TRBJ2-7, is EPEVTQTPSHQVTQMGQEVILRCVPISNHLYFYWYRQILGQKVEFLVSFYNNEISEKSEIFDDQFSVERPDGSNFTLKIRSTKLEDSAMYFCASSSDSDEQYFGPGTRLTVT.

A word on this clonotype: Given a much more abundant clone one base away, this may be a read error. CDR3 DNA sequence: TGTGCCAGCGTCAGAGCCCCTTCGGGGAGGGGAGATGGCTATGGCTACACCTTC. The encoded protein is CASVRAPSGRGDGYGYTF. This rearrangement joins TRBV7-2 to TRBJ1-2; tentatively, D is TRBD1 (5 bases). The length of the CDR3 is 18 residues. With 8 bases removed from V and 4 bases from J, the gap between germline ends came to 29 bases. Germline V gene sequence: CDR1 SGHTA, CDR2 FQGNSA.

CDR3 coding DNA: TGTGCCAGCCGGCGTTTCGGCACGGAAGCTTTCTTT. It codes for CASRRFGTEAFF. The J gene is TRBJ1-1, the V gene TRBV11-2; unclear D gene. The CDR3 totals 12 residues. From germline, CDR1 is SGHAT and CDR2 FQNNGV. Trimming removed 8 bases at V and 8 bases at J, with 15 bases between.

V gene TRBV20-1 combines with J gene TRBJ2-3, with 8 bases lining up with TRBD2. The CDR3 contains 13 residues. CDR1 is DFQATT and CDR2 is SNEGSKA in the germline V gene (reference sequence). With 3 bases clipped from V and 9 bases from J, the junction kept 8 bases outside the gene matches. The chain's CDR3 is CSASSGDPGTQYF. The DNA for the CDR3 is TGCAGTGCTAGTAGCGGGGACCCAGGGACGCAGTATTTT.

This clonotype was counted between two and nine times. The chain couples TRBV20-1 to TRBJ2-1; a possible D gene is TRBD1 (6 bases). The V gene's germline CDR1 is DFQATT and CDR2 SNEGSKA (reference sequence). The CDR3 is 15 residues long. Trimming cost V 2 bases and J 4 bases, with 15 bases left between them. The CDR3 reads CSARYTGTNYNEQFF. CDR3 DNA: TGCAGTGCTAGATATACAGGGACCAATTACAATGAGCAGTTCTTC.

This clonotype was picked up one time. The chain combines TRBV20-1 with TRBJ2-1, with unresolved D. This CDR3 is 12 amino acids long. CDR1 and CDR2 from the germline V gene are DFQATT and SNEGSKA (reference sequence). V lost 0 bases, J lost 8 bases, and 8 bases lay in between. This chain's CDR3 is CSAREAGDEQFF. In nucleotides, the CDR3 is TGCAGTGCTAGAGAGGCTGGCGATGAGCAGTTCTTC.